This T cell receptor beta chain was sequenced in a study of blood T cell repertoires in COVID-19. Across the study: Researchers got acute and convalescent COVID-19 samples from the United States, Italy and Spain. T cells, B-cell-depleted T cells, or PBMCs supplied cDNA or gDNA.

The data were produced by immunoSEQ multiplex PCR, yet TCRdb's version contains in-frame clones alone and is incomplete. The sample has roughly 60,000 clones; around 77% are singletons. Germline CDR1 is MNHEY and CDR2 is SVGAGI. This CDR3 contains 13 residues. With V trimmed by 7 bases and J by 1 base, 2 bases remained unmatched. Seattle patient enrollment occurred during active infection, with longitudinal follow-up thereafter. The TCR sequence derives from a woman in her 70s with COVID-19, enrolled during active disease. The V and J genes are TRBV6-5 and TRBJ2-3, with TRBD1 identical over 7 bases. The specimen sequenced was peripheral blood. Here the CDR3 DNA reads TGTGCCAGCATAGGGACAGGCACAGATACGCAGTATTTT. Translated: CASIGTGTDTQYF.